Reported below is one T cell receptor beta chain. Its antigen is unknown. Base qualities are missing; no much larger clone stands one base away. The data derive from a study of radiotherapy plus CTLA-4 blockade in lung cancer (dated by TCRdb to between 2017 and 2018). In terms of the full investigation: Among enrolled patients, around 20% had an objective response and about 30% reached disease control. Here is what the overall study found, with its caveats: Increased serum interferon-beta after radiation, together with early dynamic changes in blood T cell clones, were reported to be the strongest predictors of response. After treatment with radiotherapy and ipilimumab, TCR clones that came from tumors expanded in the peripheral blood.

The germline V and J ends show losses of 5 bases and 6 bases respectively, and no gene match explains 14 bases of the junction. Measured from the cysteine to the phenylalanine, the CDR3 is 17 residues long. The CDR3 DNA has 51 bases and is translated from base 1. CDR1 SGHTA and CDR2 FQGNSA were looked up in the germline V gene. Focal radiation therapy combined with CTLA-4 blockade (ipilimumab) was tested in patients with chemo-refractory metastatic non-small-cell lung cancer. The method behind the library was the immunoSEQ multiplex PCR assay. What TCRdb holds here is the immuneACCESS table cut down to in-frame rearrangements. Part of the clones is not present; checked against another copy, under half of the missing clones reflect an unresolved V gene, and the others are unexplained. Within this sample are about 51,000 clones, with roughly 80% of them counted one time only. 8.5% of the sample is held by the ten biggest clonotypes.

The specimen was peripheral blood, collected from a patient treated with radiotherapy plus ipilimumab. The clonotype was recovered from a human donor with non-small cell lung cancer who had a complete response to radiotherapy plus ipilimumab. The chain joins TRBV7-2 to TRBJ2-2; TRBD1 aligns with 8 central bases. The sequence in DNA is TGTGCCAGCAGCCGTAATCCCCGGACAGGGTCGGCCGGGGAGCTGTTTTTT. Translated, it gives CASSRNPRTGSAGELFF.